This T cell receptor (beta chain) comes out of a study of T cell clones after liver transplantation. Study-level points and caveats: The donor-reactive repertoire was only partly measurable in a couple of subjects, lacking donor cells.

Concerning this clone: Its antigen is unidentified.

Sorting of unstimulated PBMCs yielded separate CD3+CD4+ and CD3+CD8+ fractions. Germline CDR1 and CDR2: SGHTA and FQGTGA. V was pared by 4 bases and J by 0 bases, with 14 bases between. This CDR3 has 16 residues. Assay: immunoSEQ multiplex PCR; the TCRdb copy retains only in-frame clones and omits some. The sample holds about 75,000 clones, around nine tenths seen once. Sample: CD4+ T cells from blood, taken before liver transplant. This clonotype was obtained from a human donor who received a liver transplant. This chain uses TRBV7-3 with TRBJ2-3; D is ambiguous. The CDR3, as DNA: TGTGCCAGCAGCTCGGGCAGCCACATTAGCACAGATACGCAGTATTTT. It translates to CASSSGSHISTDTQYF.